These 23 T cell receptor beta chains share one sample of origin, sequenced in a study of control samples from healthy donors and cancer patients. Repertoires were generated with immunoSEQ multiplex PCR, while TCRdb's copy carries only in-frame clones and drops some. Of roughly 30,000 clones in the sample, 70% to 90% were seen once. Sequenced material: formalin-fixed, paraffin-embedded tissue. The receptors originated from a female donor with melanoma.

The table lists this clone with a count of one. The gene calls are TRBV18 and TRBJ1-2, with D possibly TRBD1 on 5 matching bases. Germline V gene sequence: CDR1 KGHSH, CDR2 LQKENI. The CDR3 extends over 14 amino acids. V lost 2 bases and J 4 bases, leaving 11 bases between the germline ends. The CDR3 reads CASSPTPGTYGYTF. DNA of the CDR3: TGTGCCAGCTCACCAACCCCAGGGACCTATGGCTACACCTTC.

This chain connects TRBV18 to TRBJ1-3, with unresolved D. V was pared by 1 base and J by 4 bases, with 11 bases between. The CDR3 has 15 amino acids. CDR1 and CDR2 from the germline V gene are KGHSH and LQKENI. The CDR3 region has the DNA TGTGCCAGCTCACCACAAGAAGGTGCAGGAAACACCATATATTTT. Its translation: CASSPQEGAGNTIYF.

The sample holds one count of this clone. The CDR3 DNA follows: TGTGCCAGCACGGAACTGAGCAAAAACATTCAGTACTTC. This translates into CASTELSKNIQYF. This chain links TRBV6-5 with TRBJ2-4, with D unclear. V gave up 7 bases and J gave up 3 bases, with 10 bases separating them. This CDR3 has 13 amino acids. In germline, CDR1 is MNHEY, CDR2 SVGAGI.

For the CDR3, the DNA is TGTGCCATCAGCGGGGACAGGGGAAACAATGAGCAGTTCTTC. Its translation is CAISGDRGNNEQFF. This chain connects TRBV10-3 to TRBJ2-1; the match to TRBD1 covers 10 bases. Germline V lookup: CDR1 ENHRY, CDR2 SYGVKD. V lost 6 bases to trimming and J lost 5 bases; unmatched junction nucleotides: 4. The CDR3 covers 14 residues.

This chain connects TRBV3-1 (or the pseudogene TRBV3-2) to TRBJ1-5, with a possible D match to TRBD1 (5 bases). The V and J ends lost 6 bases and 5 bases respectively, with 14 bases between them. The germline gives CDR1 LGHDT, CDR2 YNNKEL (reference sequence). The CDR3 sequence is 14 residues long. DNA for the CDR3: TGTGCCAGCAGTCAGGGTAGTAGGGATCAGCCCCAGCATTTT. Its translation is CASSQGSRDQPQHF.

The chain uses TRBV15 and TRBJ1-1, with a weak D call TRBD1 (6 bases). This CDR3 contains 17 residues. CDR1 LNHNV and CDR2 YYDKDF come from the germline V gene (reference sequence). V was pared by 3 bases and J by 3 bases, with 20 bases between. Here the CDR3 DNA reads TGTGCCACCAGCAGGGTAAGCCCGACAGGCTGGGACACTGAAGCTTTCTTT. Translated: CATSRVSPTGWDTEAFF.

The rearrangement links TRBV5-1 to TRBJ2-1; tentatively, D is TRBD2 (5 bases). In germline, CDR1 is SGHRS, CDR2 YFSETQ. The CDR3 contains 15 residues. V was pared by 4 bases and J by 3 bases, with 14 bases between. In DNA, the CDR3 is TGCGCCAGCAGCCCGAACCCAGCGGACTACAATGAGCAGTTCTTC. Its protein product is CASSPNPADYNEQFF.

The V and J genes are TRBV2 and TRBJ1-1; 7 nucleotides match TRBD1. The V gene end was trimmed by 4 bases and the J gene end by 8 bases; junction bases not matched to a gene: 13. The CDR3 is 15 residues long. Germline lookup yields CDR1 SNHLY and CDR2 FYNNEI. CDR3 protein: CASSAATQRTGEAFF. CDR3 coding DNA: TGTGCCAGCAGTGCAGCCACCCAAAGGACAGGCGAAGCTTTCTTT.

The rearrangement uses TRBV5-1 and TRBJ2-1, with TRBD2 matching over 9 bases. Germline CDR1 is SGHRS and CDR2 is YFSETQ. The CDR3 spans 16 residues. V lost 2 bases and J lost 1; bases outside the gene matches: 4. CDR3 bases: TGCGCCAGCAGCTTCTTAGCGGGGGAGTCCTACAATGAGCAGTTCTTC. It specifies CASSFLAGESYNEQFF.

CDR3 in DNA: TGCGCCAGCAGCCAAGATAGAGTCAGGGGGCATGAAAAACTGTTTTTT. Amino acids: CASSQDRVRGHEKLFF. The chain is built from TRBV4-1 and TRBJ1-4; 8 bases match TRBD1. The CDR3 consists of 16 residues. With V trimmed by 0 bases and J by 6 bases, 6 bases remained unmatched. Germline CDR1 MGHRA, CDR2 YSYEKL.

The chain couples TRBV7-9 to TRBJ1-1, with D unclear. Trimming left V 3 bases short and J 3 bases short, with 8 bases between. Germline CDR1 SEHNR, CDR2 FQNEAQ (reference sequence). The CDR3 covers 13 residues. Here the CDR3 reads CASSFDLYTEAFF. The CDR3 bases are TGTGCCAGCAGCTTTGACCTCTACACTGAAGCTTTCTTT.

Written as DNA, the CDR3 is TGTGCCAGCAGCTTAGAGGCTTTTTCAGGGGCTTTCTTT. Protein product: CASSLEAFSGAFF. The rearrangement links TRBV7-2 to TRBJ1-1; tentative D call: TRBD1 (5 bases). Looked up from germline, CDR1 is SGHTA and CDR2 is FQGNSA. The V end lost 1 base, the J end lost 11 bases, and 14 bases lay between the germline ends. The length of the CDR3 is 13 residues.

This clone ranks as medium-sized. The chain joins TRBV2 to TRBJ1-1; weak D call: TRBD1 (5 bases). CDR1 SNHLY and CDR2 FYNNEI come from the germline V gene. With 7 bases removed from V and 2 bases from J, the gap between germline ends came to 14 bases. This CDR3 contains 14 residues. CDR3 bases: TGTGCCAGCACCCTTCAGGGTGGAAACACTGAAGCTTTCTTT. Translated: CASTLQGGNTEAFF.

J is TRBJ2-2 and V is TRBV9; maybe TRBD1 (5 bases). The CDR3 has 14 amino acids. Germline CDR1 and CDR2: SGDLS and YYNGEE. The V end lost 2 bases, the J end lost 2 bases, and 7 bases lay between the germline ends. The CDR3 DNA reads TGTGCCAGCAGCGTTCAGGGAAACACCGGGGAGCTGTTTTTT. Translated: CASSVQGNTGELFF.

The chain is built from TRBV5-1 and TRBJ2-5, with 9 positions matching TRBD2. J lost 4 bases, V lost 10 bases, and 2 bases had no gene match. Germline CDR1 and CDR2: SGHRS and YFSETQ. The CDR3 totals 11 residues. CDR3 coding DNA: TGCGCCCGCGGGGGGGGAGAGACCCAGTACTTC. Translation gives CARGGGETQYF.

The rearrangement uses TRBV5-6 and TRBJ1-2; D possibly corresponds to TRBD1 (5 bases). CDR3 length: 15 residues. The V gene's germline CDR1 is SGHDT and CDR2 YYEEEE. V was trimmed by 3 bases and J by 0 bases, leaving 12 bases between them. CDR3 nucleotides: TGTGCCAGCAGCTGGGGCCCACAAGCTAACTATGGCTACACCTTC. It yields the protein CASSWGPQANYGYTF.

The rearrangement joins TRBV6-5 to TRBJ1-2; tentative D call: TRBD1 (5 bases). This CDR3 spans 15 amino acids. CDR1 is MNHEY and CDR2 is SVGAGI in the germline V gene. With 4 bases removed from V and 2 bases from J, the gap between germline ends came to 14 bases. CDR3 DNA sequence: TGTGCCAGCAGTTCCCAAGGGACCGCCAACTATGGCTACACCTTC. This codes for CASSSQGTANYGYTF.

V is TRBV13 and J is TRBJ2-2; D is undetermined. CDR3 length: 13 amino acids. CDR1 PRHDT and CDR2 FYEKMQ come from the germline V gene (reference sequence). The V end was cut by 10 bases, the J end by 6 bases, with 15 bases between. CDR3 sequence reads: CAIMSFRAGELFF. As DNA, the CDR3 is TGTGCCATCATGTCCTTTCGGGCCGGGGAGCTGTTTTTT.

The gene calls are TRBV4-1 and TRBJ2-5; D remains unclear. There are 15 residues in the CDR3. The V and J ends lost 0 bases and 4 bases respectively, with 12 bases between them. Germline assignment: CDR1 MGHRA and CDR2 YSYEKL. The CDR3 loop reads CASSQERVGLETQYF. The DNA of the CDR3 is TGCGCCAGCAGCCAAGAAAGGGTAGGGTTAGAGACCCAGTACTTC.

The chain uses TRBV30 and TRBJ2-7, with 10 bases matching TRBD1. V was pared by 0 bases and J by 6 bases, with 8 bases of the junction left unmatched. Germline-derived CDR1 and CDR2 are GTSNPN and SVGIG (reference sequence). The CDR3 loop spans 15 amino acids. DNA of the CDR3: TGTGCCTGGAGTGTACCCGGGACAGGGGCCTCCGAGCAGTACTTC. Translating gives CAWSVPGTGASEQYF. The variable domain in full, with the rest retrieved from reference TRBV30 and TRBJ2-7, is SQTIHQWPATLVQPVGSPLSLECTVEGTSNPNLYWYRQAAGRGLQLLFYSVGIGQISSEVPQNLSASRPQDRQFILSSKKLLLSDSGFYLCAWSVPGTGASEQYFGPGTRLTVT.

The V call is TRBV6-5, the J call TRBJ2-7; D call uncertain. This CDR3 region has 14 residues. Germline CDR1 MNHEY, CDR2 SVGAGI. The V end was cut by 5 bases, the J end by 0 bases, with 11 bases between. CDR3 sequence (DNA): TGTGCCAGCAGTCCACGTCGGAGCTCCTACGAGCAGTACTTC. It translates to CASSPRRSSYEQYF.

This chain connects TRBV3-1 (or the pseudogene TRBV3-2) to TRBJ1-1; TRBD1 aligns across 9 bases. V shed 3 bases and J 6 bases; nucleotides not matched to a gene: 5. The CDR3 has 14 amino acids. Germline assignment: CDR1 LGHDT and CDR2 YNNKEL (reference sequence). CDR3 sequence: CASSQDRGSAEAFF. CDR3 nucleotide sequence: TGTGCCAGCAGCCAGGACAGGGGAAGTGCTGAAGCTTTCTTT.

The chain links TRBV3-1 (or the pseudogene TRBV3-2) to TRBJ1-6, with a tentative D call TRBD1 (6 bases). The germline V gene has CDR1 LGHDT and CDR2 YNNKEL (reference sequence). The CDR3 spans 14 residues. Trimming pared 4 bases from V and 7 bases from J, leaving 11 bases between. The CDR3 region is CASSLGHQNSPLHF. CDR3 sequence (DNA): TGTGCCAGCAGCCTGGGACACCAGAATTCACCCCTCCACTTT.